This T cell receptor beta chain was retrieved from a study of human T cells and chemical hapten exposure. Whole-study results and caveats: TCRs exceeding a frequency of 1 in 1000 stayed unchanged under DPC sensitization.

The CDR3 is made up of 14 amino acids. Germline V gene sequence: CDR1 MDHEN, CDR2 SYDVKM. V dropped 6 bases and J dropped 5; count of bases not matched to a gene: 4. Concerning this clonotype itself: Its matching antigen is unknown.

Time point denoted: pre-sensitization, week 0. Stated treatment: therapeutic diphenylcyclopropenone sensitization with weekly scalp DPC. TCRdb itself ran the RACE reads through MiXCR, one entry per CDR3 protein. The data contain about 51,000 distinct CDR3 sequences, roughly a tenth of them singletons. The sequencing here drew on whole blood, taken in connection with sensitization to the hapten diphenylcyclopropenone (DPC). The clonotype was recovered from a woman in her thirties or forties with alopecia areata. Some clones in this sample may be carry-over from other donors' samples. V gene TRBV28 combines with J gene TRBJ1-4, with 9 bases aligning to TRBD1. The CDR3 sequence is CASSRQGENEKLFF. The CDR3 DNA follows: TGTGCCAGCAGCCGACAGGGGGAAAATGAAAAACTGTTTTTT.